The clone carrying this T cell receptor (beta chain) has only a few counts. TCRdb independently ran MiXCR on the 5' RACE reads; one entry per CDR3 protein. The profile shows some 120,000 distinct CDR3 sequences, about 15% of them singletons. The data were obtained in a study of early T cells in non-severe SARS-CoV-2 infection. At the level of the study: Alpha and beta chains were unpaired, from unsorted whole-blood bulk RNA.

The V gene lost 4 bases and the J gene lost 2 bases, with 11 bases spanning the gap. CDR3 length: 14 amino acids. Sequencing used whole blood. The clonotype originates from an adult who was a healthcare worker with PCR-confirmed SARS-CoV-2 infection or an uninfected control (not recorded which). The chain has TRBV12-3 or TRBV12-4 and TRBJ1-1, with no clear D. CDR3 region: CASSSPAENTEAFF. CDR3 sequence (DNA): TGTGCCAGCAGTTCTCCTGCCGAAAACACTGAAGCTTTCTTT.